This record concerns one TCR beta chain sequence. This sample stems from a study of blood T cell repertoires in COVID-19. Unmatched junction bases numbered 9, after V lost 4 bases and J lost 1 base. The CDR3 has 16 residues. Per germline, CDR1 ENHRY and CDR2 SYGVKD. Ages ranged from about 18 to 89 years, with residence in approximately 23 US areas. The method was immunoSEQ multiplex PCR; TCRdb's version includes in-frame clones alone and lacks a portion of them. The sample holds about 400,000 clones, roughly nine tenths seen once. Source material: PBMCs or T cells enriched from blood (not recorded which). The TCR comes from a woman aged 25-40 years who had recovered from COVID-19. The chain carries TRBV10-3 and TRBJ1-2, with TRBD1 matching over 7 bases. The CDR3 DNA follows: TGTGCCATCAGTGCCTCCGGGACAGCCATTAACTATGGCTACACCTTC. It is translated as CAISASGTAINYGYTF.